The next 14 T cell receptor beta chains were all read from a single sample in a study of shared clonotypes between healthy human individuals. Generated by immunoSEQ multiplex PCR, the TCRdb table keeps only in-frame clones and is missing some. Among about 640,000 clones listed, about 78% were seen once. The sample taken for sequencing was memory CD4+ T cells sorted from blood. Subset specified: CD45RA-negative fraction. The receptors come from a woman aged 25 to 39 in good health.

This clone was detected only once. CDR3: CASKDPGSPNYGYTF. CDR3 nucleotides: TGTGCCAGCAAAGACCCAGGCAGTCCTAACTATGGCTACACCTTC. J is TRBJ1-2 and V is TRBV28; D unclear. The germline gives CDR1 MDHEN, CDR2 SYDVKM. This CDR3 is built from 15 residues. Between the trimmed V and J ends, which lost 7 bases and 0 bases, there was a span of 15 bases.

Remarks on this clone: The same CDR3 arises from other DNA sequences in this sample as well. The chain employs TRBV7-2 and TRBJ2-1; no definite D call. Germline CDR1 reads SGHTA; CDR2 reads FQGNSA. CDR3 length: 14 residues. V was shortened by 0 bases and J by 4 bases, with 7 bases between the two germline ends. CDR3 in amino acids: CASSLASIYNEQFF. The CDR3 region has the DNA TGTGCCAGCAGCTTAGCGTCCATATACAATGAGCAGTTCTTC.

This clone was detected many times. Other DNA sequences in the same sample also yield this CDR3. This chain connects TRBV28 to TRBJ1-1; 8 nucleotides line up with TRBD1. Germline CDR1 MDHEN, CDR2 SYDVKM. The V and J ends lost 6 bases and 4 bases, in that order; junction bases with no gene match: 1. The CDR3 is made up of 12 amino acids. The CDR3 sequence is CASRTGGTEAFF. CDR3 coding DNA: TGTGCCAGCAGAACAGGGGGCACTGAAGCTTTCTTT.

This sequence joins TRBV7-9 and TRBJ1-5, with TRBD1 matching 7 bases. From germline, CDR1 is SEHNR and CDR2 FQNEAQ (reference sequence). CDR3 length equals 13 residues. V shed 8 bases and J 5 bases; nucleotides not matched to a gene: 6. This chain's CDR3 is CASGRQGDQPQHF. CDR3 DNA sequence: TGTGCCAGCGGAAGACAGGGTGATCAGCCCCAGCATTTT.

V gene TRBV5-4 combines with J gene TRBJ1-2, with D possibly being TRBD1 (5 bases). The ends were cut back, 6 bases at V and 7 bases at J, with 16 bases in the middle. Germline V gene sequence: CDR1 SGHNT, CDR2 YYREEE (reference sequence). The CDR3 contains 13 residues. The CDR3 loop is CASTPPGQSGYTF. The CDR3 DNA is TGTGCCAGCACTCCCCCGGGGCAGAGTGGCTACACCTTC.

This chain connects TRBV7-9 to TRBJ2-7, with unresolved D. The germline CDR1 and CDR2 sequences are SEHNR and FQNEAQ (reference sequence). V was clipped by 2 bases and J by 2 bases, with 10 bases between them. The CDR3 loop spans 14 amino acids. CDR3 DNA: TGTGCCAGCAGCTTATGGGCAGCAACCTACGAGCAGTACTTC. Its translation: CASSLWAATYEQYF.

This chain joins TRBV6-6 and TRBJ2-5; D is undetermined. Between the trimmed V and J ends, which lost 2 bases and 2 bases, there was a span of 6 bases. CDR1 and CDR2 (germline): MNHNY, SVGAGI (reference sequence). This CDR3 has 13 amino acids. CDR3 sequence (DNA): TGTGCCAGCAGTTACCCCACTCAAGAGACCCAGTACTTC. Translation: CASSYPTQETQYF.

This chain uses TRBV23-1 with TRBJ2-5; D is perhaps TRBD2 (5 bases). TRBV23-1 is an open reading frame, and its role is uncertain. V was pared by 2 bases and J by 2 bases, with 12 bases between. The CDR3 is 15 amino acids. As DNA, the CDR3 is TGCGCCAGCAGTCAAACCGGACTCTCACAAGAGACCCAGTACTTC. Translated, it gives CASSQTGLSQETQYF.

The V gene is TRBV5-1, the J gene TRBJ1-1; D is perhaps TRBD1 (6 bases). The germline V and J ends were trimmed by 5 bases and 4 bases, with 15 bases remaining between them. Germline loops: CDR1 SGHRS, CDR2 YFSETQ. The CDR3 is 14 residues long. The CDR3 loop reads CASSNGGEGTEAFF. The DNA for the CDR3 is TGCGCCAGCAGTAACGGGGGCGAGGGCACTGAAGCTTTCTTT.

CDR3 in amino acids: CASSLTVATEQFF. The DNA of the CDR3 is TGTGCCAGCAGCCTCACAGTAGCTACTGAGCAGTTCTTC. The V gene is TRBV7-3, the J gene TRBJ2-1; the D is unclear. The CDR3 contains 13 residues. Germline CDR1 is SGHTA and CDR2 is FQGTGA. V lost 5 bases and J 9 bases, leaving 14 bases between the germline ends.

The chain employs TRBV11-3 and TRBJ2-7; D might be TRBD1 or TRBD2, each matching 6 bases. Germline V gene data show CDR1 as SGHNT and CDR2 as YENEEA. The CDR3 runs to 12 residues. V lost 4 bases to trimming and J lost 5 bases, with 9 bases between them. The CDR3 region has the DNA TGTGCCAGCAGCTCTCGGGGGCACGAGCAGTACTTC. This sequence encodes CASSSRGHEQYF.

V gene TRBV27 combines with J gene TRBJ1-4; 9 bases match TRBD1. V shed 4 bases and J 8 bases; nucleotides not matched to a gene: 8. CDR1 MNHEY and CDR2 SMNVEV come from the germline V gene (reference sequence). The CDR3 is 15 amino acids. CDR3 sequence (DNA): TGTGCCAGCAGTTCCCGAACAGGGGGCAAAGAAAAACTGTTTTTT. Its translation: CASSSRTGGKEKLFF. Variable domain in full (rest from reference TRBV27 and TRBJ1-4): EAQVTQNPRYLITVTGKKLTVTCSQNMNHEYMSWYRQDPGLGLRQIYYSMNVEVTDKGDVPEGYKVSRKEKRNFPLILESPSPNQTSLYFCASSSRTGGKEKLFFGSGTQLSVL.

This clone was recorded once. This chain joins TRBV28 and TRBJ2-1, with D possibly TRBD2 on 6 matching bases. CDR1 and CDR2 from the germline V gene are MDHEN and SYDVKM. The CDR3 is 13 residues long. The V end was cut by 7 bases, the J end by 1 base, with 8 bases between. CDR3 bases: TGTGCCAGCAACGGAGGGTCCTACAATGAGCAGTTCTTC. Protein sequence: CASNGGSYNEQFF.

This clone appeared a few times. This chain joins TRBV28 and TRBJ1-1, with TRBD1 as a possible D gene (5 bases). V was shortened by 7 bases and J by 7 bases, with 19 bases between the two germline ends. There are 14 residues in the CDR3. Per germline, CDR1 MDHEN and CDR2 SYDVKM. The CDR3 nucleotides are TGTGCCAGCATTGGTGTGGGGGGTCATATTGAAGCTTTCTTT. Its translation is CASIGVGGHIEAFF.